This TCR beta chain was identified in a study of sequential checkpoint blockade in melanoma. Treatment noted: randomized to nivolumab then ipilimumab (arm A) or the reverse (arm B). None of the patients previously received DNA-damaging chemotherapy. PBMC sorting kept live CD3+CD8+ cells without CD19 or CD56. Assay: immunoSEQ multiplex PCR; the TCRdb copy retains only in-frame clones and omits some. The data hold several thousand clones, with roughly three fifths observed a single time. This TCR came from a human donor with melanoma. This specimen was CD8+ T cells sorted from blood (inferred from file names), taken from a patient given nivolumab and ipilimumab in sequence.

The CDR3 is CATSSLAGEEQYF. The CDR3 DNA follows: TGTGCCACCAGCAGCCTAGCGGGGGAAGAGCAGTACTTC. This rearrangement joins TRBV15 to TRBJ2-4; 10 bases are a match to TRBD2. Germline CDR1 reads LNHNV; CDR2 reads YYDKDF (reference sequence). The CDR3 spans 13 residues. Trimming at V came to 3 bases and at J to 13 bases, leaving 6 bases not matched to a gene.